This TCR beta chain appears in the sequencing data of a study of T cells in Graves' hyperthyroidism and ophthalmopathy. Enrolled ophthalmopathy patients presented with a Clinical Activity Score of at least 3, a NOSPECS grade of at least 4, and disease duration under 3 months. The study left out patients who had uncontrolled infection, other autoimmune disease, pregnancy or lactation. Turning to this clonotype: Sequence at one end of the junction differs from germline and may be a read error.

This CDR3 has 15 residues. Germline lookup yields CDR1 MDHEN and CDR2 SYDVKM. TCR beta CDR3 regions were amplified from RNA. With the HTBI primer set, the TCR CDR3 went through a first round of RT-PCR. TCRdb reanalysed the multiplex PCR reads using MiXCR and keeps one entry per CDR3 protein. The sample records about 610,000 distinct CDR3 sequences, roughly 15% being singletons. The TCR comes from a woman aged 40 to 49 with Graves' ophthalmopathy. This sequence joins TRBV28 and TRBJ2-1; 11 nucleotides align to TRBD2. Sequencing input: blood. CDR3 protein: CAGSVAGGLGNEQLF. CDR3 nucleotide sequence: TGTGCCGGCAGCGTAGCGGGAGGGCTGGGCAATGAGCAGCTCTTC.